Listed here are 27 T cell receptor beta chains from one sample, sequenced in a study of identical twins. TCRdb passed the 5' RACE reads through MiXCR, listing each CDR3 protein once. The sample holds a few hundred thousand distinct CDR3 sequences; roughly 7.1% are singletons and the top ten take approximately 14%. The same data also contributed to another study, on T cells expressing NK-cell markers.

Sequencing was done on a sample of CD8+ T cells sorted from blood. The receptor set was obtained from a woman under 30 in good health.

This clonotype was counted between two and nine times. This chain uses TRBV12-3 or TRBV12-4 with TRBJ1-1; D possibly corresponds to TRBD1 (5 bases). V lost 3 bases to trimming and J lost 2 bases, with 10 bases between them. The CDR3 is 14 amino acids. The CDR3 bases are TGTGCCAGCAGTTTTCAGACAGATAACACTGAAGCTTTCTTT. This gives the protein CASSFQTDNTEAFF.

The table lists this clonotype with a few counts. This CDR3 is CASSEVAASTDTQYF. As DNA, the CDR3 is TGTGCCAGCAGTGAAGTAGCGGCTAGCACAGATACGCAGTATTTT. The chain links TRBV25-1 to TRBJ2-3; perhaps TRBD2 as D (6 bases). The CDR3 consists of 15 residues. V was shortened by 2 bases and J by 0 bases, with 9 bases between the two germline ends. CDR1 is MGHDK, CDR2 SYGVNS, per germline.

The CDR3 DNA is TGTGCCAGCAGCCCTAGATCAGATACGCAGTATTTT. Protein product: CASSPRSDTQYF. This chain links TRBV7-2 with TRBJ2-3; no clear D. CDR1 is SGHTA, CDR2 FQGNSA, per germline. V was clipped by 5 bases and J by 4 bases, with 7 bases between them. The CDR3 loop spans 12 amino acids.

The sample holds many counts of this clonotype. J is TRBJ2-1 and V is TRBV9; D is ambiguous. Germline V gives CDR1 SGDLS, CDR2 YYNGEE. CDR3 length equals 12 residues. V was pared by 2 bases and J by 5 bases, with 5 bases between. CDR3 loop: CASSVVNNEQFF. The CDR3 DNA reads TGTGCCAGCAGCGTGGTTAACAATGAGCAGTTCTTC.

The table lists this clonotype with many counts. The J gene is TRBJ2-7, the V gene TRBV20-1; TRBD1 or TRBD2 may be the D gene (6 bases each). This CDR3 region has 15 residues. Looked up from germline, CDR1 is DFQATT and CDR2 is SNEGSKA (reference sequence). Trimming left V 6 bases short and J 6 bases short, with 24 bases between. CDR3 DNA: TGCAGTGCCCGCCCCGGGGGTACAGGGTTCACCGAGCAGTACTTC. Translation: CSARPGGTGFTEQYF.

This clonotype was found many times. The chain employs TRBV29-1 and TRBJ2-2; D call uncertain. V was trimmed by 6 bases and J by 4 bases, leaving 12 bases between them. CDR1 and CDR2 from the germline V gene are SQVTM and ANQGSEA. CDR3 length: 13 residues. The CDR3 coding sequence is TGCAGCGTACATCCGTTAGGCACCGGGGAGCTGTTTTTT. Its translation: CSVHPLGTGELFF.

The chain couples TRBV4-3 to TRBJ2-3; 12 bases match TRBD1. The V gene end was trimmed by 0 bases and the J gene end by 2 bases; junction bases not matched to a gene: 3. This CDR3 is built from 17 residues. CDR1 is LGHNA and CDR2 is YSLEER in the germline V gene. This CDR3 reads CASSQEGTGGNTDTQYF. In nucleotides, the CDR3 is TGCGCCAGCAGCCAAGAGGGGACAGGGGGCAACACAGATACGCAGTATTTT.

The chain employs TRBV7-9 and TRBJ2-1; 7 positions match TRBD1. The CDR3 runs 14 residues. Looked up from germline, CDR1 is SEHNR and CDR2 is FQNEAQ (reference sequence). Germline trimming cut 8 bases from V and 6 bases from J; bases unmatched to any gene: 10. The CDR3 here is CASGRGGAGNEQFF. The CDR3 region has the DNA TGTGCCAGCGGGAGAGGGGGCGCAGGCAATGAGCAGTTCTTC.

This clonotype was recorded a few times. V usage is TRBV11-1 and J usage is TRBJ2-2; 11 nucleotides align to TRBD2. The V segment lost 3 bases and the J segment 3 bases; nucleotides outside the gene matches: 9. Germline V gene data show CDR1 as SGHAT and CDR2 as FQDESV (reference sequence). The CDR3 contains 18 residues. CDR3 DNA sequence: TGTGCCAGCAGCTTCCTACTACTAGCGGGAGAAGACACCGGGGAGCTGTTTTTT. Translating gives CASSFLLLAGEDTGELFF.

This CDR3 is CASSSRGWAGGSYEQYF. The CDR3, as DNA: TGTGCCAGCAGTTCCCGCGGATGGGCGGGAGGTTCCTACGAGCAGTACTTC. The chain carries TRBV27 and TRBJ2-7; TRBD2 aligns across 8 bases. The J segment lost 1 base and the V segment lost 4 bases, leaving 12 bases of the junction unmatched. This CDR3 is 17 amino acids long. CDR1 and CDR2 from the germline V gene are MNHEY and SMNVEV (reference sequence).

The V call is TRBV12-3 or TRBV12-4, the J call TRBJ2-7; 7 bases align to TRBD1. This CDR3 has 16 amino acids. After removal of 3 bases from V and 3 bases from J, the junction contained 11 bases not matched to a gene. Here the CDR3 DNA reads TGTGCCAGCAGTTTTTATAGGGGACAGAAGCGCTACGAGCAGTACTTC. It is translated as CASSFYRGQKRYEQYF.

The sample holds a few counts of this clonotype. CDR3 sequence reads: CASSVDRTLADNEQFF. In nucleotides, the CDR3 is TGTGCCAGCAGCGTCGACCGGACCCTAGCGGACAATGAGCAGTTCTTC. The chain carries TRBV9 and TRBJ2-1, with 7 bases lining up with TRBD2. The CDR3 is 16 residues long. Germline CDR1 reads SGDLS; CDR2 reads YYNGEE. V gave up 2 bases and J gave up 5 bases; unmatched junction bases: 10. The variable domain in full, completed from reference TRBV9 and TRBJ2-1, reads DSGVTQTPKHLITATGQRVTLRCSPRSGDLSVYWYQQSLDQGLQFLIQYYNGEERAKGNILERFSAQQFPDLHSELNLSSLELGDSALYFCASSVDRTLADNEQFFGPGTRLTVL.

The rearrangement joins TRBV9 to TRBJ2-1; 9 bases line up with TRBD2. This CDR3 spans 14 amino acids. Germline V gives CDR1 SGDLS, CDR2 YYNGEE. After removal of 4 bases from V and 8 bases from J, the junction contained 7 bases not matched to a gene. The CDR3 DNA sequence: TGTGCCAGCAGCAACCGACTAGCGGTTGATGAGCAGTTCTTC. It is translated as CASSNRLAVDEQFF. The entire variable domain, with the rest obtained from reference TRBV9 and TRBJ2-1, is as follows: DSGVTQTPKHLITATGQRVTLRCSPRSGDLSVYWYQQSLDQGLQFLIQYYNGEERAKGNILERFSAQQFPDLHSELNLSSLELGDSALYFCASSNRLAVDEQFFGPGTRLTVL.

The table lists this clonotype with many counts. The CDR3 DNA reads as TGTGCCAGCAGTCCACCATCTAGAGGAGGTCCCTACAATGAGCAGTTCTTC. This gives the protein CASSPPSRGGPYNEQFF. The gene calls are TRBV12-3 or TRBV12-4 and TRBJ2-1; a possible D gene is TRBD2 (5 bases). This CDR3 region has 17 residues. Trimming cost V 5 bases and J 2 bases, with 19 bases left between them.

Many counts were recorded for this clonotype. This chain uses TRBV7-6 with TRBJ2-5; the D gene is possibly TRBD1 (5 bases). The CDR3 totals 13 residues. V was shortened by 5 bases and J by 3 bases, with 10 bases between the two germline ends. In germline, CDR1 is SGHVS, CDR2 FNYEAQ. The CDR3: CASSRDSEETQYF. The DNA for the CDR3 is TGTGCCAGCAGCCGTGACAGCGAAGAGACCCAGTACTTC.

This clonotype has more than one count but fewer than ten. The rearrangement joins TRBV7-2 to TRBJ2-1, with TRBD2 matching 8 bases. Germline V gene sequence: CDR1 SGHTA, CDR2 FQGNSA. The CDR3 has 15 residues. J gave up 4 bases and V 4 bases, and 6 bases lay outside the gene matches. In DNA, the CDR3 is TGTGCCAGCAGCTCACTAGCGGAGGGATACAATGAGCAGTTCTTC. This gives the protein CASSSLAEGYNEQFF.

The rearrangement links TRBV3-1 to TRBJ2-3, with a possible D match to TRBD2 (5 bases). Deletions cut 2 bases from V and 4 bases from J, with 16 bases between. The CDR3 is made up of 16 amino acids. The V gene's germline CDR1 is LGHDT and CDR2 YNNKEL (reference sequence). The CDR3 region is CASSQNRRGLADTQYF. The CDR3 nucleotides read TGTGCCAGCAGCCAAAATCGTAGAGGACTGGCAGATACGCAGTATTTT.

This clonotype was picked up many times. CDR3 bases: TGTGCCAGCAGTTTGGGAAACACCATATATTTT. Residues: CASSLGNTIYF. The chain couples TRBV12-3 or TRBV12-4 to TRBJ1-3; D ambiguous. The CDR3 runs 11 residues. The V gene lost 3 bases and the J gene lost 4 bases, with 1 base spanning the gap.

The CDR3 DNA follows: TGTGCCAGCCGGACTAGCAGCGAGCAGTACTTC. This sequence encodes CASRTSSEQYF. The V call is TRBV7-9, the J call TRBJ2-7; 8 positions match TRBD2. CDR1 is SEHNR, CDR2 FQNEAQ, per germline (reference sequence). This CDR3 is 11 amino acids long. The V segment lost 8 bases and the J segment 6 bases; nucleotides outside the gene matches: 3.

The rearrangement joins TRBV20-1 to TRBJ2-1, with TRBD2 matching 11 bases. V trimming: 3 bases; J trimming: 3 bases; junction bases outside the gene matches: 4. The germline gives CDR1 DFQATT, CDR2 SNEGSKA (reference sequence). CDR3 length: 15 residues. CDR3 sequence (DNA): TGCAGTGCTAGCGAACTAGCGGGGGACTACAATGAGCAGTTCTTC. Protein sequence: CSASELAGDYNEQFF.

V and J are TRBV27 and TRBJ2-3; D gene ambiguous. Trimming cost V 2 bases and J 0 bases, with 6 bases left between them. Germline V gives CDR1 MNHEY, CDR2 SMNVEV (reference sequence). The CDR3 length is 14 residues. CDR3 sequence (DNA): TGTGCCAGCAGTTTACAACAGAGCACAGATACGCAGTATTTT. This sequence encodes CASSLQQSTDTQYF.

This clonotype was seen ten or more times. The CDR3: CASSRTRYEQYF. The CDR3, as DNA: TGTGCCAGCAGCCGCACTAGGTACGAGCAGTACTTC. The chain recombines TRBV3-1 with TRBJ2-7, with D possibly TRBD2 on 5 matching bases. Germline CDR1 reads LGHDT; CDR2 reads YNNKEL (reference sequence). This CDR3 is 12 amino acids long. The V and J ends lost 4 bases and 4 bases respectively, with 8 bases between them.

The table lists this clonotype with a few counts. V is TRBV4-2 and J is TRBJ2-1; no clear D. The ends were cut back, 1 base at V and 8 bases at J, with 9 bases in the middle. The CDR3 has 13 residues. Germline V lookup: CDR1 LGHNA, CDR2 YNFKEQ. The CDR3 DNA reads TGTGCCAGCAGCCAAGCCCTAGACCATGAGCAGTTCTTC. This encodes CASSQALDHEQFF.

This sequence joins TRBV9 and TRBJ2-2, with TRBD1 identical over 7 bases. The germline CDR1 and CDR2 sequences are SGDLS and YYNGEE. After removal of 3 bases from V and 3 bases from J, the junction contained 8 bases not matched to a gene. This CDR3 contains 16 residues. The chain's CDR3 is CASSDNAGGDTGELFF. CDR3 nucleotide sequence: TGTGCCAGCAGCGATAACGCAGGGGGAGACACCGGGGAGCTGTTTTTT.

This clonotype was seen many times. The chain joins TRBV27 to TRBJ2-7; 7 nucleotides align to TRBD2. The V gene's germline CDR1 is MNHEY and CDR2 SMNVEV (reference sequence). The J segment lost 3 bases and the V segment lost 3 bases, leaving 8 bases of the junction unmatched. CDR3 length: 15 amino acids. For the CDR3, the DNA is TGTGCCAGCAGTTTTTTCCCTAGCGGAAACTACGAGCAGTACTTC. Translated: CASSFFPSGNYEQYF.

This rearrangement joins TRBV7-9 to TRBJ2-7; either TRBD1 or TRBD2 may supply D (5 bases each). V was cut by 6 bases and J by 3 bases, with 9 bases left in between. CDR3 length: 12 residues. Germline lookup yields CDR1 SEHNR and CDR2 FQNEAQ (reference sequence). As DNA, the CDR3 is TGTGCCAGCAGAAGGGACCGCTACGAGCAGTACTTC. Protein sequence: CASRRDRYEQYF.

The rearrangement uses TRBV30 and TRBJ2-7, with TRBD1 identical over 11 bases. The CDR3 runs 15 residues. Germline values: CDR1 GTSNPN, CDR2 SVGIG (reference sequence). Trimming at V came to 2 bases and at J to 8 bases, leaving 11 bases not matched to a gene. The chain's CDR3 is CAWSLIGTGGGKQYF. The DNA for the CDR3 is TGTGCCTGGAGTTTGATAGGGACAGGGGGTGGGAAGCAGTACTTC.